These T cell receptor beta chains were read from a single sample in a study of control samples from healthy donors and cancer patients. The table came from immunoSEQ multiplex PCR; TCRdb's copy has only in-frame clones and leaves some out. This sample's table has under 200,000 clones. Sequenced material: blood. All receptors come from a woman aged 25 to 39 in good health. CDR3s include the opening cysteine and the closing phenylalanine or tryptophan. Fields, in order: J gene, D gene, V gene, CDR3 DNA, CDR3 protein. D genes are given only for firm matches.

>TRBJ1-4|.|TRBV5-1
TGCGCCAGCAGCTTGACAGGGTTTAATGAAAAACTGTTTTTT
CASSLTGFNEKLFF
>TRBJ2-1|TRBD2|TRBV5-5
TGTGCCAGCAGCAAACCCGGGACTAGCGGGGGGGCCTCCTACAATGAGCAGTTCTTC
CASSKPGTSGGASYNEQFF
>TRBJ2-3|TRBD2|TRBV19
TGTGCCAGTAGTATATCTAGCGGGGTCACAGATACGCAGTATTTT
CASSISSGVTDTQYF
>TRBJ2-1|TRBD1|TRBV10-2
TGCGCCAGCAGCAGGACAGGGGACTACAATGAGCAGTTCTTC
CASSRTGDYNEQFF
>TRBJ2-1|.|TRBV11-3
TGTGCCAGCAGCTCCCGGGAGACCAATGAGCAGTTCTTC
CASSSRETNEQFF
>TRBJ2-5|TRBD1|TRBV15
TGTGCCACCAGCACCGAACGGGACAGCCAAGAGACCCAGTACTTC
CATSTERDSQETQYF
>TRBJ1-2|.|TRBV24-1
TGTGCCACCAGTGACCACCCTTCGGGGGGGTCTCTCACCTTC
CATSDHPSGGSLTF
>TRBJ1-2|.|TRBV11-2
TGTGCCAGCAGCTCTTCCCGGTCCGGCTATGGCTACACCTTC
CASSSSRSGYGYTF
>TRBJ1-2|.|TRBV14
TGTGCCAGCAGCCACCCCAAGGGGTGGCAGGGCGAAACCCTTACTTATGGCTACACCTTC
CASSHPKGWQGETLTYGYTF
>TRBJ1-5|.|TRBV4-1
TGCGCCAGCAGCCAAGTGTGGGGGGCAAGGCAGCCCCAGCATTTT
CASSQVWGARQPQHF
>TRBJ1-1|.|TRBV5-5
TGTGCCAGCAGCTTGGAATGGGGCATGAACACTGAAGCTTTCTTT
CASSLEWGMNTEAFF
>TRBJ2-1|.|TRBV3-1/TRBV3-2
TGTGCCAGCAGCCAAGGTCCCGGGCTTGAGCAGTTCTTC
CASSQGPGLEQFF
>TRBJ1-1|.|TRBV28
TGTGCCAGCAAAGACTTCACGAACACTGAAGCTTTCTTT
CASKDFTNTEAFF
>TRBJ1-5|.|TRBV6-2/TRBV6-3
TGTGCCAGCAGTTACCCTCTTTTAGCCCAGCATTTT
CASSYPLLAQHF